These 7 T cell receptor beta chains were sequenced from one sample in a study of graft-versus-host responses after intestinal transplantation. The starting material, graft tissue, was processed to release intraepithelial and lamina propria lymphocytes. Sequencing was performed with immunoSEQ multiplex PCR; in TCRdb, only in-frame clones are kept and a portion is missing. Here the sample spans approximately 16,000 clones, around 82% being singletons. This specimen was ileum tissue, taken 17 days after transplant. These receptors all come from a human patient who received an intestinal transplant, so some T cells may come from the graft donor.

The V gene is TRBV28, the J gene TRBJ1-6; maybe TRBD1 (5 bases). CDR3 size: 15 residues. Germline loops: CDR1 MDHEN, CDR2 SYDVKM. The ends were cut back, 2 bases at V and 3 bases at J, with 8 bases in the middle. CDR3 nucleotides: TGTGCCAGCAGTTTAAGGCAGGGCTATAATTCACCCCTCCACTTT. Amino acid sequence: CASSLRQGYNSPLHF.

As for this clone: The same CDR3 is also encoded by other DNA sequences in this sample. The chain joins TRBV28 to TRBJ2-3, with D unclear. V shed 4 bases and J shed 2 bases, with 7 bases lying between them. The CDR3 totals 13 residues. Germline loops: CDR1 MDHEN, CDR2 SYDVKM. The CDR3 bases are TGTGCCAGCAGTTGGGAATCCACAGATACGCAGTATTTT. This gives the protein CASSWESTDTQYF.

V gene TRBV27 combines with J gene TRBJ1-2; possibly TRBD1 for D (6 bases). CDR1 is MNHEY and CDR2 is SMNVEV in the germline V gene (reference sequence). The length of the CDR3 is 14 residues. Trimming took off 5 bases at V and 7 bases at J, with 17 bases between the two ends. The CDR3 DNA sequence: TGTGCCAGCAGTCCCATGGGGGGGCGGGGTGGCTACACCTTC. It yields the protein CASSPMGGRGGYTF.

This clone has only a few counts. A much larger clone is a single base away; this may be a read error. The chain couples TRBV4-1 to TRBJ2-7; tentative D call: TRBD2 (6 bases). V dropped 4 bases and J dropped 2 bases, with 15 bases sitting between them. Germline V gene data show CDR1 as MGHRA and CDR2 as YSYEKL. There are 15 residues in the CDR3. CDR3 nucleotide sequence: TGCGCCAGCAGCCCAGCCGGGACTGGAACCTACGAGCAGTACTTC. Residues: CASSPAGTGTYEQYF.

V is TRBV28 and J is TRBJ1-1; D remains unclear. The V gene lost 7 bases and the J gene lost 0 bases, with 12 bases spanning the gap. The CDR3 covers 14 residues. The germline V gene has CDR1 MDHEN and CDR2 SYDVKM. Here the CDR3 DNA reads TGTGCCAGCATAAACCCGTTTATGAACACTGAAGCTTTCTTT. It yields the protein CASINPFMNTEAFF.

The chain combines TRBV28 with TRBJ1-5, with 11 bases matching TRBD1. CDR3 length equals 15 residues. The ends lost 8 bases at V and 4 bases at J; junction bases unmatched: 7. Germline values: CDR1 MDHEN, CDR2 SYDVKM. This chain's CDR3 is CASSGGTGGNQPQHF. CDR3 nucleotide sequence: TGTGCCAGCTCCGGCGGGACAGGGGGGAATCAGCCCCAGCATTTT.

This clone was counted only a few times. The chain joins TRBV29-1 to TRBJ1-2; the D gene is possibly TRBD1 (6 bases). This CDR3 has 13 amino acids. The V end lost 0 bases, the J end lost 3 bases, and 8 bases lay between the germline ends. Germline V gene data show CDR1 as SQVTM and CDR2 as ANQGSEA. The chain's CDR3 is CSVEDRQDYGYTF. CDR3 coding DNA: TGCAGCGTTGAAGATCGACAGGACTATGGCTACACCTTC.